Presented here are 11 T cell receptor beta chains from one specimen sequenced in a study of regulatory T cells in long-lasting Graves disease. Time point reported: newly diagnosed GD, antithyroid drugs for less than 3 months. RNA isolated from PBMCs was used to make the TCR library. Libraries of TCR beta came from iRepertoire HTBI primers plus Arm-PCR of CDR3 regions. TCRdb ran MiXCR on the multiplex PCR reads and lists one entry per CDR3 protein. The sample holds about 420,000 distinct CDR3 sequences, less than 20% seen once. These data were likewise used in another study, on T cells in Graves' hyperthyroidism and ophthalmopathy.

The sequencing here drew on peripheral blood mononuclear cells (PBMCs), taken at new diagnosis, from a patient treated with antithyroid drugs. These TCRs come from a woman under 30 with Graves disease.

This clonotype was detected many times. This chain joins TRBV20-1 and TRBJ2-1; D uncertain. Germline CDR1 and CDR2: DFQATT and SNEGSKA (reference sequence). V lost 6 bases, J lost 12 bases, and 12 bases lay in between. CDR3 length: 10 residues. This CDR3 reads CSASTDRQFF. The CDR3 DNA follows: TGCAGTGCATCGACCGATCGGCAGTTCTTC.

This rearrangement joins TRBV12-3 or TRBV12-4 to TRBJ2-3, with a tentative D call TRBD1 (6 bases). This CDR3 has 15 residues. Trimming removed 6 bases from V and 2 bases from J, with 15 bases in between. CDR3 sequence reads: CASRPRGGPTDTQYF. Here the CDR3 DNA reads TGTGCCAGCAGGCCAAGAGGGGGACCCACAGATACGCAGTATTTT.

The chain uses TRBV14 and TRBJ1-2; the D gene is possibly TRBD1 (5 bases). This CDR3 contains 15 residues. CDR1 and CDR2 from the germline V gene are SGHDN and FVKESK. V gave up 2 bases and J gave up 3 bases, with 13 bases separating them. The CDR3 region has the DNA TGTGCCAGCAGCCAACAGGGCACTCTCGACTATGGCTACACCTTC. Translating it yields CASSQQGTLDYGYTF.

This clonotype was counted many times. The chain combines TRBV9 with TRBJ2-1, with no clear D. From germline, CDR1 is SGDLS and CDR2 YYNGEE. Trimming removed 4 bases at V and 6 bases at J, with 11 bases between. The CDR3 length is 13 residues. CDR3: CASSPLTGNEQFF. The CDR3 nucleotides are TGTGCCAGCAGCCCATTAACCGGCAATGAGCAGTTCTTC.

This clonotype was detected ten times or more. J is TRBJ1-2 and V is TRBV20-1; D possibly corresponds to TRBD1 (6 bases). V dropped 2 bases and J dropped 7 bases, with 11 bases sitting between them. The CDR3 is made up of 12 amino acids. Germline CDR1 reads DFQATT; CDR2 reads SNEGSKA (reference sequence). CDR3 sequence: CSARPGTLGYTF. In DNA, the CDR3 is TGCAGTGCTAGACCCGGGACACTTGGCTACACCTTC.

This clonotype occurred many times. The V gene is TRBV7-9, the J gene TRBJ2-7; tentative D call: TRBD1 (5 bases). V lost 7 bases to trimming and J lost 5 bases, with 12 bases between them. CDR3 length: 12 amino acids. Germline CDR1 SEHNR, CDR2 FQNEAQ (reference sequence). CDR3 sequence: CASTSGFNEQYF. In DNA form, the CDR3 reads TGTGCCAGCACCTCAGGGTTCAACGAGCAGTACTTC.

This rearrangement joins TRBV12-3 or TRBV12-4 to TRBJ1-3, with 7 bases fitting TRBD1. The V and J ends lost 6 bases and 4 bases, in that order; junction bases with no gene match: 6. The CDR3 has 14 residues. CDR3 protein: CASSRRQGGNTIYF. The CDR3 nucleotides read TGTGCCAGCAGCCGTCGACAGGGAGGAAACACCATATATTTT.

This clonotype was counted between two and nine times. The chain has TRBV5-1 and TRBJ1-1; D may be TRBD1 (5 bases). The CDR3 spans 14 residues. Germline CDR1 and CDR2: SGHRS and YFSETQ. V was trimmed by 6 bases and J by 7 bases, leaving 19 bases between them. The CDR3 protein is CASKSTGPLNEAFF. The DNA for the CDR3 is TGCGCCAGCAAATCCACAGGCCCCCTCAATGAAGCTTTCTTT.

This clonotype was seen repeatedly, ten times or more. The genes are TRBV18 and TRBJ2-1; a weak D match, TRBD1 (6 bases). CDR1 is KGHSH, CDR2 LQKENI, per germline. The CDR3 consists of 14 residues. The V end lost 5 bases, the J end lost 7 bases, and 15 bases lay between the germline ends. The CDR3 sequence is CASSAGLQGNEQFF. CDR3 nucleotide sequence: TGTGCCAGCTCAGCAGGGTTACAGGGAAATGAGCAGTTCTTC.

This clonotype was seen many times. The rearrangement links TRBV6-4 to TRBJ2-3; D is uncertain. Between the trimmed V and J ends, which lost 0 bases and 2 bases, there was a span of 3 bases. In germline, CDR1 is MRHNA, CDR2 SNTAGT. This CDR3 is built from 13 residues. CDR3 protein: CASSDSITDTQYF. The CDR3 DNA is TGTGCCAGCAGTGACTCGATCACAGATACGCAGTATTTT.

The chain uses TRBV10-2 and TRBJ2-6; the match to TRBD2 covers 12 bases. Germline-derived CDR1 and CDR2 are WSHSY and SAAADI. The CDR3 extends over 17 amino acids. With V trimmed by 8 bases and J by 0 bases, 5 bases remained unmatched. This CDR3 is CASAGLAGRSGANVLTF. The CDR3 region has the DNA TGCGCCAGCGCCGGACTAGCGGGACGCTCTGGGGCCAACGTCCTGACTTTC.